The 7 T cell receptor beta chains reported below all come from one sample, sequenced in a study of radiotherapy plus CTLA-4 blockade in lung cancer. Measured with immunoSEQ multiplex PCR; TCRdb has only the in-frame clones, and not every one. The sample has over 80,000 clones; 75% to 90% are singletons. Material: peripheral blood, obtained from a patient treated with radiotherapy plus ipilimumab. These receptors were obtained from a human donor with non-small cell lung cancer who had stable disease on radiotherapy plus ipilimumab.

The genes are TRBV7-2 and TRBJ1-6, with unresolved D. The CDR3 length is 14 residues. V lost 3 bases to trimming and J lost 7 bases, with 10 bases between them. Germline-derived CDR1 and CDR2 are SGHTA and FQGNSA. The DNA for the CDR3 is TGTGCCAGCAGCTTTAGCAGAGGAAATTCACCCCTCCACTTT. Amino acid sequence: CASSFSRGNSPLHF.

The rearrangement joins TRBV7-9 to TRBJ2-5; D is possibly TRBD2 (6 bases). The CDR3 consists of 14 residues. Germline V gene lookup returns CDR1 SEHNR and CDR2 FQNEAQ (reference sequence). Trimming cost V 0 bases and J 5 bases, with 10 bases left between them. The CDR3 region has the DNA TGTGCCAGCAGCTTAGCGAGCGGGTGGGAGACCCAGTACTTC. Translated: CASSLASGWETQYF.

This clone was seen only a few times. This chain uses TRBV20-1 with TRBJ2-7; no firm D call. The CDR3 has 11 residues. V was shortened by 1 base and J by 5 bases, with 6 bases between the two germline ends. CDR1 is DFQATT and CDR2 is SNEGSKA in the germline V gene (reference sequence). Here the CDR3 DNA reads TGCAGTGCTAGAGGGCACGACGAGCAGTACTTC. Translating gives CSARGHDEQYF.

This chain uses TRBV2 with TRBJ1-1; perhaps TRBD1 as D (5 bases). Germline CDR1 SNHLY, CDR2 FYNNEI. The germline V and J ends were trimmed by 2 bases and 1 base, with 11 bases remaining between them. CDR3 length: 15 amino acids. CDR3 in amino acids: CASSEWGTQNTEAFF. In nucleotides, the CDR3 is TGTGCCAGCAGTGAATGGGGGACCCAGAACACTGAAGCTTTCTTT.

This clone was seen a single time. The genes are TRBV27 and TRBJ1-2; no firm D call. V lost 2 bases and J lost 5, with 9 bases in between. Looked up from germline, CDR1 is MNHEY and CDR2 is SMNVEV (reference sequence). This CDR3 region has 13 residues. The CDR3 sequence is CASSLRTGYGYTF. CDR3 DNA sequence: TGTGCCAGCAGTTTACGGACCGGGTATGGCTACACCTTC.

This chain connects TRBV28 to TRBJ2-7, with 7 bases fitting TRBD1. CDR3 length equals 11 residues. Trimming removed 6 bases from V and 6 bases from J; junction bases left unmatched: 2. Germline CDR1 MDHEN, CDR2 SYDVKM. The CDR3 nucleotides read TGTGCCAGCAGGACAGGGTCCGAGCAGTACTTC. This encodes CASRTGSEQYF.

The chain is built from TRBV19 and TRBJ1-4; D ambiguous. Germline V gene data show CDR1 as LNHDA and CDR2 as SQIVND (reference sequence). The CDR3 covers 14 residues. Trimming cost V 6 bases and J 0 bases, with 8 bases left between them. The CDR3 here is CASSEVATNEKLFF. The DNA of the CDR3 is TGTGCCAGTAGCGAAGTTGCAACTAATGAAAAACTGTTTTTT.